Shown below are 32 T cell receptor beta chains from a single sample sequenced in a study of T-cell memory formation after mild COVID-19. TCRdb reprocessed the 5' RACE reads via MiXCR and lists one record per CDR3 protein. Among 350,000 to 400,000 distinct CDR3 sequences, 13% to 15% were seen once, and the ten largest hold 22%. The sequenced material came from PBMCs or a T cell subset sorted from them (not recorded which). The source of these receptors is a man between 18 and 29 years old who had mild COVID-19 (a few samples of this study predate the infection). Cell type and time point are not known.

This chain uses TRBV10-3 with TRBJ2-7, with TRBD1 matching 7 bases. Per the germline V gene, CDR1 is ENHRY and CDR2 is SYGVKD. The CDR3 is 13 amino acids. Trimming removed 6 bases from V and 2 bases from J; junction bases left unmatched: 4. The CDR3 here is CAISRDRAYEQYV. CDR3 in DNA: TGTGCCATCAGCCGGGACAGAGCCTACGAGCAGTACGTC.

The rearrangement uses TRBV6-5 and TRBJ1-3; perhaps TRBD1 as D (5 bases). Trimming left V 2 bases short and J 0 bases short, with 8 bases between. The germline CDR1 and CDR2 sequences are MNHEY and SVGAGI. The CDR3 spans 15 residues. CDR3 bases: TGTGCCAGCAGTTACCAGGGCGACTCTGGAAACACCATATATTTT. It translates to CASSYQGDSGNTIYF.

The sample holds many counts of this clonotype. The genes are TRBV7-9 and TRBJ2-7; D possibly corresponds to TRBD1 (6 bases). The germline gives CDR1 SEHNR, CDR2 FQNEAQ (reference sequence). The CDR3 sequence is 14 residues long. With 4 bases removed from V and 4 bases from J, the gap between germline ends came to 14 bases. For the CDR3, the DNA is TGTGCCAGCAGCTCGGAGGAAGGGGGTTACGAGCAGTACTTC. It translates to CASSSEEGGYEQYF.

CDR3 protein: CASSQSGRDSYEQYV. The CDR3 DNA reads as TGCGCCAGCAGTCAATCGGGCCGGGACAGCTACGAGCAGTACGTC. The chain uses TRBV23-1 and TRBJ2-7, with 7 bases matching TRBD1. TRBV23-1 is an open reading frame whose function is uncertain. Losses at the gene ends were 0 bases for V and 3 bases for J; bases not matched to a gene: 5. The CDR3 runs to 15 residues.

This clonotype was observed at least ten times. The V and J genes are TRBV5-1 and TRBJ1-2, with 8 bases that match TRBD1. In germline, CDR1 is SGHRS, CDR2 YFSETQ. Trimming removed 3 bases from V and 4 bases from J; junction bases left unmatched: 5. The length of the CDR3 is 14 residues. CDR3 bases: TGCGCCAGCAGCTCGACAGGGGAGGCCTATGGCTACACCTTC. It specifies CASSSTGEAYGYTF.

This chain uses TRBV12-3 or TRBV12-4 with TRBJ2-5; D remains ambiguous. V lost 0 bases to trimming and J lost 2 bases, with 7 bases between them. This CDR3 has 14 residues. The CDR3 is CASSLALIQETQYF. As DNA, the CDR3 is TGTGCCAGCAGTTTAGCGCTCATACAAGAGACCCAGTACTTC.

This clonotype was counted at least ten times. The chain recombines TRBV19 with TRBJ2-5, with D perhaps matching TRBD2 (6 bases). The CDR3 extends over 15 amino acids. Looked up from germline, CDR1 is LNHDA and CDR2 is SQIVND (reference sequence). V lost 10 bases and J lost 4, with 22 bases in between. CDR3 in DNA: TGTGCCATCTCACCGCCGGGGACTGTACGAGAGACCCAGTACTTC. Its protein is CAISPPGTVRETQYF. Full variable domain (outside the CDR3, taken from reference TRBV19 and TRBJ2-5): DGGITQSPKYLFRKEGQNVTLSCEQNLNHDAMYWYRQDPGQGLRLIYYSQIVNDFQKGDIAEGYSVSREKKESFPLTVTSAQKNPTAFYLCAISPPGTVRETQYFGPGTRLLVL.

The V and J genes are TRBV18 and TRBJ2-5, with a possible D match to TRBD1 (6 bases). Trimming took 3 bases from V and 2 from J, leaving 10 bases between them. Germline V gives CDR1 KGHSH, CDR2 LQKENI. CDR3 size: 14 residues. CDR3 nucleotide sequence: TGTGCCAGCTCACCTAGACAGGAACAAGAGACCCAGTACTTC. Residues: CASSPRQEQETQYF.

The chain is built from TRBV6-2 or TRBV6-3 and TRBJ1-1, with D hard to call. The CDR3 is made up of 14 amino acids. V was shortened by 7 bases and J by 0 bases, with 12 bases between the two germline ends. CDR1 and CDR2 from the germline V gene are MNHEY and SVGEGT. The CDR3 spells CASISLQMNTEAFF. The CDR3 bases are TGTGCCAGCATCTCGTTACAGATGAACACTGAAGCTTTCTTT.

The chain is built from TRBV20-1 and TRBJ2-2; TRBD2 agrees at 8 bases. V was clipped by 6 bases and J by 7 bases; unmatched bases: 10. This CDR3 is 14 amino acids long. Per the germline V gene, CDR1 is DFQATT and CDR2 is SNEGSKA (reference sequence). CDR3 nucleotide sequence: TGCAGTGCAACAAGCGGGGGCAGGGGCGGGGAGCTGTTTTTT. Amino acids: CSATSGGRGGELFF.

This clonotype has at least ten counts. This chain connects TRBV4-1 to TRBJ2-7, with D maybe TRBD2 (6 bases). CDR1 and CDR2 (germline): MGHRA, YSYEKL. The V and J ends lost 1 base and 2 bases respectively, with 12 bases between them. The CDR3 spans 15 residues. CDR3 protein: CASSQGGDPTYEQYF. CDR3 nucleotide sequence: TGCGCCAGCAGCCAAGGCGGGGATCCGACCTACGAGCAGTACTTC.

CDR3: CASSVGRSYTF. CDR3 coding DNA: TGTGCCAGCAGCGTGGGGAGAAGCTACACCTTC. This rearrangement joins TRBV9 to TRBJ1-2; D ambiguous. The CDR3 has 11 amino acids. V was cut by 2 bases and J by 9 bases, with 8 bases left in between. CDR1 and CDR2 (germline): SGDLS, YYNGEE. The full variable domain, rest sourced from reference TRBV9 and TRBJ1-2, is DSGVTQTPKHLITATGQRVTLRCSPRSGDLSVYWYQQSLDQGLQFLIQYYNGEERAKGNILERFSAQQFPDLHSELNLSSLELGDSALYFCASSVGRSYTFGSGTRLTVV.

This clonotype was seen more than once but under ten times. The CDR3 nucleotides read TGTGGCAGAAGTGGCTACACCTTC. It encodes CGRSGYTF. The chain combines TRBV6-5 with TRBJ1-2; D is unresolved. From germline, CDR1 is MNHEY and CDR2 SVGAGI. The CDR3 consists of 8 residues.

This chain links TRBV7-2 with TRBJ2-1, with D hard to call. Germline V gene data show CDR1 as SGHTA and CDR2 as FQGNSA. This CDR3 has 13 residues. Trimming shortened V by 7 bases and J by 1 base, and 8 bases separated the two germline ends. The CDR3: CASIPGSYNEQFF. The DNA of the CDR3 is TGTGCCAGCATCCCCGGGTCCTACAATGAGCAGTTCTTC.

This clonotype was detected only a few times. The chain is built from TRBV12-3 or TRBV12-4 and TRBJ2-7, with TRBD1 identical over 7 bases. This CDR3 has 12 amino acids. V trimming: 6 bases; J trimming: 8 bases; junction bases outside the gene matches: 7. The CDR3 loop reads CASSPGQLKQYF. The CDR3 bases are TGTGCCAGCAGCCCGGGACAGCTAAAGCAGTACTTC.

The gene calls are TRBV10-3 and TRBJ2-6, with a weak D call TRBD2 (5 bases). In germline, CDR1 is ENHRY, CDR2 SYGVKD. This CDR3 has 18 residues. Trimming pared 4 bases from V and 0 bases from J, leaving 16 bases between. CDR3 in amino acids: CAISGGMGASSGANVLTF. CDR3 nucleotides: TGTGCCATCAGTGGAGGGATGGGTGCCAGCTCTGGGGCCAACGTCCTGACTTTC.

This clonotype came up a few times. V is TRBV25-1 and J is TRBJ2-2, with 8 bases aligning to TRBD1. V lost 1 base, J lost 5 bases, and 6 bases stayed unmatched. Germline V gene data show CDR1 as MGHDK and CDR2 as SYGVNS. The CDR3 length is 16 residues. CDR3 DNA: TGTGCCAGCAGTGAATTCGGGACAGGAGAGACCGGGGAGCTGTTTTTT. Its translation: CASSEFGTGETGELFF.

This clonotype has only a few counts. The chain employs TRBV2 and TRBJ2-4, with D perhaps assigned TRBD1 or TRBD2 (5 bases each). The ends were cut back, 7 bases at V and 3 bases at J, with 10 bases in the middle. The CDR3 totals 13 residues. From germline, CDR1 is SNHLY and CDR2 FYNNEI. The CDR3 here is CASIVGVKNIQYF. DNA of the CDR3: TGTGCCAGCATTGTGGGGGTCAAAAACATTCAGTACTTC.

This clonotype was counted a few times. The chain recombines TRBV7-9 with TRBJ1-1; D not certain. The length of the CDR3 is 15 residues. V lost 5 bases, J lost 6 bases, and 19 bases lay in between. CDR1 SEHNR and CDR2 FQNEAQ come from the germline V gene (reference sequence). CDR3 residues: CASSLGIGTPAEAFF. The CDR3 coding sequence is TGTGCCAGCAGCCTAGGAATTGGAACCCCGGCTGAAGCTTTCTTT. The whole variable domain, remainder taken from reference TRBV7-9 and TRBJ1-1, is DTGVSQNPRHKITKRGQNVTFRCDPISEHNRLYWYRQTLGQGPEFLTYFQNEAQLEKSRLLSDRFSAERPKGSFSTLEIQRTEQGDSAMYLCASSLGIGTPAEAFFGQGTRLTVV.

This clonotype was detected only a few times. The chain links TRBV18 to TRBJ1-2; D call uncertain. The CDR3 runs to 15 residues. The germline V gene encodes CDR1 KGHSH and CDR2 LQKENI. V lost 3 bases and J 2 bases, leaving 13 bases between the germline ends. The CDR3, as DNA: TGTGCCAGCTCACCTCCGATGATGCCCAACTATGGCTACACCTTC. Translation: CASSPPMMPNYGYTF.

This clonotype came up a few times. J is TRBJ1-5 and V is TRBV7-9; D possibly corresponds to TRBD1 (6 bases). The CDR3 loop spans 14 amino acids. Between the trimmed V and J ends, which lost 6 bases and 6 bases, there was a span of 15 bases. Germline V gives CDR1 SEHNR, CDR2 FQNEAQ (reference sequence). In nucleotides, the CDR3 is TGTGCCAGCAGTCACGTAGGGGGGCTTCAGCCCCAGCATTTT. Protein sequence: CASSHVGGLQPQHF.

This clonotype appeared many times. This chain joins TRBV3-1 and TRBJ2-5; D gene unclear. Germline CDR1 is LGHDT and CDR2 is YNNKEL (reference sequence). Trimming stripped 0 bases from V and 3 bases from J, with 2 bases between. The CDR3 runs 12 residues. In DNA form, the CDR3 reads TGTGCCAGCAGCCAAGATGAAGAGACCCAGTACTTC. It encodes CASSQDEETQYF.

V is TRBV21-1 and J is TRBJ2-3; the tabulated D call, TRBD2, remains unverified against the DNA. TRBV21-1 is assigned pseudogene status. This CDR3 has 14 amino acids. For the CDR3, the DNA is TGTGCCAGCAGCAATGAAGGCCCCACAGATACGCAGTATTTT. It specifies CASSNEGPTDTQYF.

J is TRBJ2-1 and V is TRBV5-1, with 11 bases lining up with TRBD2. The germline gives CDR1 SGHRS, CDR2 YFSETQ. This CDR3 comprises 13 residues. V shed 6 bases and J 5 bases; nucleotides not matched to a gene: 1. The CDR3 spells CASIAGGDNEQFF. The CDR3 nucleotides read TGCGCCAGCATAGCGGGGGGGGACAATGAGCAGTTCTTC. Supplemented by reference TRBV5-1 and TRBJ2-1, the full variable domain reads KAGVTQTPRYLIKTRGQQVTLSCSPISGHRSVSWYQQTPGQGLQFLFEYFSETQRNKGNFPGRFSGRQFSNSRSEMNVSTLELGDSALYLCASIAGGDNEQFFGPGTRLTVL.

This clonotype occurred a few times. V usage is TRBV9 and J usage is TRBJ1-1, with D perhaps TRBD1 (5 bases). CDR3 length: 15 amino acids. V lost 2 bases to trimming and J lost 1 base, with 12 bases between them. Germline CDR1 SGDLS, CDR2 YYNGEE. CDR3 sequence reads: CASSVQGRPNTEAFF. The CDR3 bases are TGTGCCAGCAGCGTCCAGGGCAGGCCGAACACTGAAGCTTTCTTT.

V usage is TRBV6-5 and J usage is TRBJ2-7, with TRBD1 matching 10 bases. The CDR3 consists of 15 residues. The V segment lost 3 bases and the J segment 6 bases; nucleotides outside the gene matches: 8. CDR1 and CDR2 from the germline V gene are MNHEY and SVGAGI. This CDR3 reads CASSYFQRTGGEQYF. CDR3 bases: TGTGCCAGCAGTTATTTTCAGAGGACAGGGGGCGAGCAGTACTTC.

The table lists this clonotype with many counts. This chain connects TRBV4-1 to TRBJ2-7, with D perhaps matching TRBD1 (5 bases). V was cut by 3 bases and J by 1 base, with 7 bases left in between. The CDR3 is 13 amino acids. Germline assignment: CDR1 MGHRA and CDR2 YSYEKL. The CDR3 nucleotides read TGCGCCAGCAGCCATCCAGGGTCCTACGAGCAGTACGTC. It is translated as CASSHPGSYEQYV.

The CDR3 here is CASSSGQAYPNTEAFF. Written as DNA, the CDR3 is TGCGCCAGCAGCTCAGGACAGGCCTACCCTAACACTGAAGCTTTCTTT. This chain connects TRBV5-1 to TRBJ1-1; 7 nucleotides match TRBD1. The germline V gene has CDR1 SGHRS and CDR2 YFSETQ. This CDR3 has 16 residues. With V trimmed by 3 bases and J by 2 bases, 10 bases remained unmatched.

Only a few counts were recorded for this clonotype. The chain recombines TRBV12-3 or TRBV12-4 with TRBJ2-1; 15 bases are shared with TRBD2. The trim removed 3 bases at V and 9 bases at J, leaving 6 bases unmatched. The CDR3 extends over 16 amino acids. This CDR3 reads CASSFMGLAGGSEQFF. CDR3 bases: TGTGCCAGCAGTTTTATGGGACTAGCGGGGGGTAGTGAGCAGTTCTTC.

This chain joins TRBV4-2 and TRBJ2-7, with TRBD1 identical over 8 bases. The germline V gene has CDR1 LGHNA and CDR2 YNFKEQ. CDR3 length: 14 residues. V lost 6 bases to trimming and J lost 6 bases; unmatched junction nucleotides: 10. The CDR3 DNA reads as TGTGCCAGCAGAGCCGGGACAGGCGGGTTCGAGCAGTACTTC. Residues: CASRAGTGGFEQYF.

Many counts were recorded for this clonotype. In DNA, the CDR3 is TGTGCCAGCAGTGCACTAGCGGGGGACACCGGGGAGCTGTTTTTT. Translating gives CASSALAGDTGELFF. The J gene is TRBJ2-2, the V gene TRBV12-3 or TRBV12-4; 11 bases map to TRBD2. Trimming removed 5 bases from V and 3 bases from J; junction bases left unmatched: 2. The CDR3 totals 15 residues.

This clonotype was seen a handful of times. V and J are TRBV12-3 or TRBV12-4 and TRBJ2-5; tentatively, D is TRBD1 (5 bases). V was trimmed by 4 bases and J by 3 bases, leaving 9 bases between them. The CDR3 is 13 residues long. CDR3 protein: CASSYGAEETQYF. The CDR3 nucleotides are TGTGCCAGCAGTTATGGGGCAGAAGAGACCCAGTACTTC.